The clone carrying this T cell receptor (beta chain) was observed a few times. Its antigen remains unknown. The source of the sample is a study of post-analysis software for immune sequencing data. Study-level information: Relapsing-remitting, secondary progressive and progressive-relapsing multiple sclerosis courses were included. Regarding the study as a whole: Multiple sclerosis was associated with a significant reduction in normalized Chao1 diversity relative to controls. Comparison of patients with controls showed a handful of TRBV segments more frequent in patients, TRBV5-6, TRBV5-1 and TRBV20-1 among them.

The CDR3 is made up of 12 amino acids. V was pared by 3 bases and J by 11 bases, with 13 bases between. CDR1 LGHDT and CDR2 YNNKEL come from the germline V gene (reference sequence). Included in the TCR beta cDNA libraries were unique molecular identifiers. Each sample of roughly 0.9 to 11 million input T cells yielded around 500,000 cDNA molecules, so each molecule approximated one T cell. In TCRdb, the PCR reads were re-called with MiXCR into one record per CDR3 protein. The repertoire includes about 160,000 distinct CDR3 sequences, 36% of them detected once, and 28% sits in the top ten. The sequenced sample was blood, obtained after autologous hematopoietic stem cell transplantation. The sequence came from a girl aged 5 to 17 with multiple sclerosis. This chain joins TRBV3-1 and TRBJ2-5, with no clear D. CDR3 DNA sequence: TGTGCCAGCAGCCACGCCAATGGTGAGCAGTACTTC. Amino acid sequence: CASSHANGEQYF.